These 18 T cell receptor beta chains were all obtained from the same sample, sequenced in a study of a mutant IDH1 vaccine in newly diagnosed glioma. Time point given: week 35, safety follow-up. In the vaccine, a single dose held 300 ug of the mutant IDH1 20-mer peptide, along with topical imiquimod. For these TCRs, the target antigens are not known. Produced via immunoSEQ multiplex PCR; TCRdb's table is partial and in-frame only. The data show over 55,000 clones, with roughly 79% seen just once and 4.5% to 6% held by the top ten. The sample in question was PBMCs, obtained from a glioma patient whose treatment included an IDH1 peptide vaccine. These receptors were collected from a middle-aged man with glioma.

The genes are TRBV5-8 and TRBJ1-1; no clear D. Trimming removed 5 bases from V and 0 bases from J, with 14 bases in between. The CDR3 runs 15 residues. From germline, CDR1 is SGHTS and CDR2 YDEGEE. The CDR3 is CASRLLTGVNTEAFF. The CDR3 DNA is TGTGCCAGCAGGCTTTTAACCGGGGTGAACACTGAAGCTTTCTTT.

The rearrangement joins TRBV30 to TRBJ1-2; D uncertain. Germline V CDR1 and CDR2: GTSNPN, SVGIG (reference sequence). V dropped 0 bases and J dropped 1 base, with 6 bases sitting between them. This CDR3 region has 13 residues. CDR3 loop: CAWSVGRNYGYTF. The CDR3, as DNA: TGTGCCTGGAGTGTAGGGCGTAACTATGGCTACACCTTC.

J is TRBJ2-1 and V is TRBV9; 7 bases agree with TRBD2. The germline gives CDR1 SGDLS, CDR2 YYNGEE. The junction had 8 bases not matched to a gene; V was cut back by 0 bases and J by 8 bases. The CDR3 runs to 15 residues. The CDR3 loop reads CASSVVGGRVDEQFF. The DNA for the CDR3 is TGTGCCAGCAGCGTAGTTGGCGGGAGAGTCGATGAGCAGTTCTTC.

The gene calls are TRBV5-4 and TRBJ2-1; no reliable D call. The CDR3 has 13 amino acids. In germline, CDR1 is SGHNT, CDR2 YYREEE (reference sequence). Trimming shortened V by 0 bases and J by 6 bases, and 7 bases separated the two germline ends. The CDR3 spells CASSLGPINEQFF. In DNA form, the CDR3 reads TGTGCCAGCAGCTTGGGCCCAATCAATGAGCAGTTCTTC.

This clone appeared once. This chain joins TRBV18 and TRBJ2-7; D unresolved. Germline V gene data show CDR1 as KGHSH and CDR2 as LQKENI. The CDR3 extends over 16 amino acids. V was pared by 2 bases and J by 0 bases, with 14 bases between. CDR3 DNA sequence: TGTGCCAGCTCACCAAAGGCCGCCACACTCTCCTACGAGCAGTACTTC. Translated, it gives CASSPKAATLSYEQYF.

On this clone itself: The germline gene is not matched at one end of the junction; a read error may be the cause. The chain employs TRBV6-1 and TRBJ1-1, with D uncertain. CDR3 size: 10 residues. Germline CDR1 is MNHNS and CDR2 is SASEGT. As DNA, the CDR3 is TGTGCCAGCAGGACGGCTGAGGCTTTCTTT. Its translation: CASRTAEAFF.

The CDR3 DNA sequence: TGTGCCACCAGCGAATACCCACCGGGGCCAACTAATGAAAAACTGTTTTTT. This codes for CATSEYPPGPTNEKLFF. The J gene is TRBJ1-4, the V gene TRBV15, with a weak D call TRBD1 (5 bases). This CDR3 comprises 17 residues. CDR1 is LNHNV, CDR2 YYDKDF, per germline (reference sequence). Trimming pared 5 bases from V and 0 bases from J, leaving 16 bases between.

With regard to this clone: At one end, the junction sequence differs from germline, possibly due to a read error. The CDR3 sequence: CASSLGRETYGYTF. The CDR3 region has the DNA TGTGCCAGCAGTTTGGGGCGGGAAACCTATGGCTACACCTTC. The chain uses TRBV5-4 and TRBJ1-2, with D possibly TRBD1 on 5 matching bases. The CDR3 spans 14 residues. Germline CDR1 and CDR2: SGHNT and YYREEE (reference sequence).

This clone was seen just once. The chain is built from TRBV6-5 and TRBJ2-2; maybe TRBD1 (6 bases). The CDR3 extends over 15 amino acids. Germline assignment: CDR1 MNHEY and CDR2 SVGAGI. Trimming took 3 bases from V and 4 from J, leaving 12 bases between them. The CDR3 sequence is CASSYDRQITGELFF. The CDR3 nucleotides are TGTGCCAGCAGTTATGACAGGCAAATCACCGGGGAGCTGTTTTTT.

The V gene is TRBV7-2, the J gene TRBJ2-7; TRBD1 aligns across 9 bases. The ends lost 0 bases at V and 4 bases at J; junction bases unmatched: 4. The CDR3 runs 15 residues. Germline CDR1 SGHTA, CDR2 FQGNSA. CDR3 region: CASSLARTGAYEQYF. For the CDR3, the DNA is TGTGCCAGCAGCTTAGCGCGGACAGGGGCATACGAGCAGTACTTC.

J is TRBJ2-7 and V is TRBV18; a possible D gene is TRBD1 (6 bases). This CDR3 contains 14 residues. Germline loops: CDR1 KGHSH, CDR2 LQKENI. With 2 bases removed from V and 0 bases from J, the gap between germline ends came to 8 bases. The CDR3 region has the DNA TGTGCCAGCTCACCAGGACAGAGCTCCTACGAGCAGTACTTC. Protein sequence: CASSPGQSSYEQYF.

This clone was counted a few times. The chain combines TRBV30 with TRBJ1-4; D is ambiguous. Germline V lookup: CDR1 GTSNPN, CDR2 SVGIG (reference sequence). V gave up 1 base and J gave up 9 bases, with 15 bases separating them. This CDR3 contains 14 residues. The CDR3 is CAWSAEADLQKLFF. The DNA for the CDR3 is TGTGCCTGGAGTGCGGAGGCAGACCTACAAAAACTGTTTTTT.

The chain carries TRBV9 and TRBJ1-2; perhaps TRBD1 as D (6 bases). Germline V gene lookup returns CDR1 SGDLS and CDR2 YYNGEE. V was clipped by 2 bases and J by 4 bases, with 9 bases between them. CDR3 length equals 13 residues. The CDR3 coding sequence is TGTGCCAGCAGCGTGCAGGGGACCTATGGCTACACCTTC. This translates into CASSVQGTYGYTF.

The V call is TRBV30, the J call TRBJ2-2; TRBD1 is a possible D gene (6 bases). Germline V gives CDR1 GTSNPN, CDR2 SVGIG (reference sequence). Trimming removed 6 bases from V and 5 bases from J, with 16 bases in between. The CDR3 has 14 amino acids. The CDR3 nucleotides read TGTGCCTGTCCCGCCAGGGGCAGGACCGGGGAGCTGTTTTTT. Residues: CACPARGRTGELFF.

CDR3 nucleotide sequence: TGTGCCAGCAGCGCGCCGGGACTAGCGACAGATACGCAGTATTTT. Its translation: CASSAPGLATDTQYF. The rearrangement joins TRBV9 to TRBJ2-3; 10 bases agree with TRBD2. The CDR3 loop spans 15 amino acids. Unmatched junction bases numbered 4, after V lost 3 bases and J lost 3 bases. Germline lookup yields CDR1 SGDLS and CDR2 YYNGEE.

The rearrangement joins TRBV9 to TRBJ1-4; D is ambiguous. CDR3 length: 14 amino acids. Trimming took off 3 bases at V and 8 bases at J, with 14 bases between the two ends. Per the germline V gene, CDR1 is SGDLS and CDR2 is YYNGEE. The CDR3 reads CASSANPLGEKLFF. The DNA for the CDR3 is TGTGCCAGCAGCGCCAACCCTTTAGGGGAAAAACTGTTTTTT.

The chain combines TRBV27 with TRBJ2-1; 14 bases map to TRBD2. In germline, CDR1 is MNHEY, CDR2 SMNVEV (reference sequence). After removal of 5 bases from V and 8 bases from J, the junction contained 8 bases not matched to a gene. The CDR3 is 16 residues long. The CDR3 region has the DNA TGTGCCAGCAGTCCGCCGGGACTAGCGGGAGCTGATGAGCAGTTCTTC. Its protein product is CASSPPGLAGADEQFF.

The chain is built from TRBV7-2 and TRBJ2-7; 7 bases are shared with TRBD1. Germline assignment: CDR1 SGHTA and CDR2 FQGNSA. This CDR3 spans 15 amino acids. V shed 3 bases and J 0 bases; nucleotides not matched to a gene: 5. The CDR3 protein is CASSLPGQSSYEQYF. The CDR3 region has the DNA TGTGCCAGCAGCTTGCCGGGACAGAGCTCCTACGAGCAGTACTTC.